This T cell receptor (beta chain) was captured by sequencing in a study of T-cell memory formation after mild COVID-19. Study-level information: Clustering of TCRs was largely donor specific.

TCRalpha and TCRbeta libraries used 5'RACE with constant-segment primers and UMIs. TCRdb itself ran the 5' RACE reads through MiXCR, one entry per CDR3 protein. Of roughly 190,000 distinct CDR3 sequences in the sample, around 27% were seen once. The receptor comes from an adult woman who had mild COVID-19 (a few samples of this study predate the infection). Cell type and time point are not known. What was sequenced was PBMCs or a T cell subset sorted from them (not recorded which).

DNA for the CDR3: TGTGCCAGCCGATTTACATCGGGGGGCGAAAAACTGTTTTTT. It codes for CASRFTSGGEKLFF. This sequence joins TRBV12-3 or TRBV12-4 and TRBJ1-4; a weak D match, TRBD1 (6 bases). V was cut by 8 bases and J by 8 bases, with 18 bases left in between. CDR3 length equals 14 residues.